The clone carrying this T cell receptor (beta chain) showed up many times. Per the germline V gene, CDR1 is DFQATT and CDR2 is SNEGSKA (reference sequence). Trimming shortened V by 4 bases and J by 3 bases, and 8 bases separated the two germline ends. The CDR3 consists of 12 residues. The source of the sample is a study of neurological immune-mediated disorders. The time point was: longitudinal time-point 3. Preparation of the unsorted libraries drew on 2 million PBMCs stored at -80 C. TCRdb used MiXCR to reprocess the 5' RACE reads, holding one entry per CDR3 protein. Of 95,000 to 110,000 distinct CDR3 sequences in the sample, 11% were seen once.

Source material: PBMCs. This sequence originates from a female donor with HTLV-1-associated myelopathy (HAM/TSP). J is TRBJ2-3 and V is TRBV20-1; D ambiguous. The CDR3 region is CSATPQTDTQYF. The DNA of the CDR3 is TGCAGTGCTACTCCCCAGACAGATACGCAGTATTTT.